The present TCR beta chain was sequenced within a study of regulatory T cells in long-lasting Graves disease. Study in general: By definition, persistent Graves' disease involved antithyroid drugs for over 5 years alongside positive TSH receptor antibodies.

Stated time point: persistent/refractory GD, antithyroid drugs over 5 years with positive TRAb. RNA isolated from PBMCs was used to make the TCR library. American Thyroid Association guidelines defined Graves' disease diagnosis. In building TCR beta libraries, iRepertoire HTBI primers were used together with Arm-PCR of CDR3 regions. TCRdb reanalysed the multiplex PCR reads using MiXCR and keeps one entry per CDR3 protein. In the table there are 400,000 or so distinct CDR3 sequences, 20% to 25% of which are singletons. Per the germline V gene, CDR1 is LNHDA and CDR2 is SQIVND (reference sequence). CDR3 length: 14 residues. V lost 7 bases to trimming and J lost 0 bases, with 12 bases between them. This clonotype was detected only a few times. Antigen: not known. Findings of the study overall: Rather than thyroid tissue, only peripheral blood underwent study. Those with persistent disease had in common more public clonotypes (about 2,500) than new patients (966).

This clonotype originated in a female donor with Graves disease. The chain employs TRBV19 and TRBJ1-1, with D perhaps TRBD1 (5 bases). The source was peripheral blood mononuclear cells (PBMCs), collected when the disease was refractory, from a patient treated with antithyroid drugs. CDR3 protein: CASMWDGLNTEAFF. The CDR3 DNA follows: TGTGCCAGTATGTGGGACGGGTTGAACACTGAAGCTTTCTTT.